This T cell receptor beta chain was recorded in a study of CD8+CD57+ T cells in acquired aplastic anemia. Study in general: The average for DNA from sorted CD4+ and CD8+ cells was about 3.3 ug. Study-level points and caveats: Statistical testing detected no significant gap in CD8+ Simpson's diversity between patients and controls. In common between the patients and the controls were nearly 30 CD8+ CDR3 sequences.

The authors sequenced patients whose flow cytometry had shown CD8+CD57+ cell expansion. Sampling of blood occurred while the patients had still received no therapy. The CDR3 extends over 16 amino acids. With 4 bases removed from V and 0 bases from J, the gap between germline ends came to 14 bases. Using genomic DNA as the template, TCR beta VDJ and CDR3 profiling was carried out. TCRdb re-called the reads with MiXCR, one entry per CDR3 protein. The sample yields fewer than 200,000 distinct CDR3 sequences, around 50% seen once. Comments on this clonotype: The target antigen is unknown.

Source material: sorted CD4+, CD8+, or CD8+CD57+ T cells (not recorded which) from PBMCs. V usage is TRBV12-3 or TRBV12-4 and J usage is TRBJ2-3, with D uncertain. This receptor was identified in a human donor with aplastic anemia. CDR3 amino acids: CASSSFSTRSTDTQYF. The CDR3 nucleotides are TGTGCCAGCAGTTCCTTCTCGACTCGTAGCACAGATACGCAGTATTTT.